This is a list of T cell receptor beta chains from one sample in a study of shared clonotypes between healthy human individuals. TCRdb's table, derived via immunoSEQ multiplex PCR, lists solely in-frame clones and lacks some. The sample has about 2 million clones, approximately 94% seen once; the top ten hold more than 0.95%. The source material was naive CD8+ T cells sorted from blood. Receptors originate from a man between 18 and 29 years old in good health. The CDR3 runs from the conserved cysteine through the conserved F or W. D genes are given only for firm matches. Rows may omit the clone size; those that give it use once, few, many or a size class.

V gene: TRBV29-1
clone size: few
D gene: TRBD1
J gene: TRBJ2-7
CDR3 DNA: TGCAGCGCCCTCTCCCGGGACAGGGCCTACGAGCAGTACTTC
CDR3 protein: CSALSRDRAYEQYF

V gene: TRBV18
clone size: NA
D gene: NA
J gene: TRBJ1-6
CDR3 DNA: TGTGCCAGCTCACCACCTGAAGTACGGCTAAGGGGTTCACCCCTCCACTTT
CDR3 protein: CASSPPEVRLRGSPLHF

V gene: TRBV10-3
clone size: NA
D gene: NA
J gene: TRBJ2-2
CDR3 DNA: TGTGCCATCAGTCCAAGACTGCCGAACACCGGGGAGCTGTTTTTT
CDR3 protein: CAISPRLPNTGELFF

V gene: TRBV9
clone size: NA
D gene: NA
J gene: TRBJ2-7
CDR3 DNA: TGTGCCAGCAGCGGGAGGCCGAACTACGAGCAGTACTTC
CDR3 protein: CASSGRPNYEQYF

V gene: TRBV7-3
clone size: NA
D gene: NA
J gene: TRBJ2-2
CDR3 DNA: TGTGCCAGCAGCTTAGACCCCGGGGAGCTGTTTTTT
CDR3 protein: CASSLDPGELFF

V gene: TRBV2
clone size: NA
D gene: NA
J gene: TRBJ2-3
CDR3 DNA: TGTGCCAGCGCGGAGGGGGGGGCCACAGATACGCAGTATTTT
CDR3 protein: CASAEGGATDTQYF

V gene: TRBV4-1
clone size: NA
D gene: NA
J gene: TRBJ1-5
CDR3 DNA: TGCGCCAGCAGCCAAGATTCGACAGGTAATCAGCCCCAGCATTTT
CDR3 protein: CASSQDSTGNQPQHF

V gene: TRBV15
clone size: NA
D gene: NA
J gene: TRBJ1-6
CDR3 DNA: TGTGCCACCAGCAGAGATGGTGGGGGAAGGTCACCCCTCCACTTT
CDR3 protein: CATSRDGGGRSPLHF

V gene: TRBV2
clone size: NA
D gene: TRBD2
J gene: TRBJ2-5
CDR3 DNA: TGTGCCAGCAGTGAAAGCCCACTAGCGGTGGGAGAGACCCAGTACTTC
CDR3 protein: CASSESPLAVGETQYF

V gene: TRBV5-8
clone size: NA
D gene: NA
J gene: TRBJ2-5
CDR3 DNA: TGTGCCAGCAGACTGGGCGCCCATCAAGAGACCCAGTACTTC
CDR3 protein: CASRLGAHQETQYF

V gene: TRBV30
clone size: NA
D gene: NA
J gene: TRBJ2-7
CDR3 DNA: TGTGCCTGGGCGGGACAGCAAGGTACCGAGCAGTACTTC
CDR3 protein: CAWAGQQGTEQYF

V gene: TRBV7-9
clone size: once
D gene: TRBD2
J gene: TRBJ2-7
CDR3 DNA: TGTGCCAGCAGCGCTCGAGCGGGTCGGGGGGATTCCTACGAGCAGTACTTC
CDR3 protein: CASSARAGRGDSYEQYF

V gene: TRBV5-1
clone size: NA
D gene: TRBD1
J gene: TRBJ2-2
CDR3 DNA: TGCGCCAGCAGCGGGACAGGGGCTGGGAAGGAGCTGTTTTTT
CDR3 protein: CASSGTGAGKELFF

V gene: TRBV7-8
clone size: NA
D gene: NA
J gene: TRBJ2-1
CDR3 DNA: TGTGCCAGCAGCTTAGCGTTGATAGGTAGCGGATATGCCTACAATGAGCAGTTCTTC
CDR3 protein: CASSLALIGSGYAYNEQFF

V gene: TRBV4-1
clone size: NA
D gene: TRBD1
J gene: TRBJ1-1
CDR3 DNA: TGCGCCAGCAGCCAAGGGGACAGGGGGGGGGCTTTCTTT
CDR3 protein: CASSQGDRGGAFF

V gene: TRBV28
clone size: NA
D gene: NA
J gene: TRBJ2-3
CDR3 DNA: TGTGCCAGCAGTTCTAGCCTGACTAGTGCAGATACGCAGTATTTT
CDR3 protein: CASSSSLTSADTQYF

V gene: TRBV5-6
clone size: once
D gene: TRBD1
J gene: TRBJ2-7
CDR3 DNA: TGTGCCAGCTCAGGGGGCATATCCTACGAGCAGTACTTC
CDR3 protein: CASSGGISYEQYF

V gene: TRBV15
clone size: NA
D gene: TRBD2
J gene: TRBJ2-5
CDR3 DNA: TGTGCCACCAGCCCGGCTAGCGGGGGACCCGTGCCGGAGACCCAGTACTTC
CDR3 protein: CATSPASGGPVPETQYF

V gene: TRBV28
clone size: NA
D gene: TRBD1
J gene: TRBJ1-4
CDR3 DNA: TGTGCCAGCAGTTTGGAGGGGGCAAGGGAAAAACTGTTTTTT
CDR3 protein: CASSLEGAREKLFF

V gene: TRBV6-6
clone size: NA
D gene: TRBD1
J gene: TRBJ1-1
CDR3 DNA: TGTGCCAGCATCGGACAGGGGGCTACTGAAGCTTTCTTT
CDR3 protein: CASIGQGATEAFF

V gene: TRBV6-5
clone size: NA
D gene: TRBD1
J gene: TRBJ2-2
CDR3 DNA: TGTGCCAGCAGTTACTCAGGGACAGCCGGGGAGCTGTTTTTT
CDR3 protein: CASSYSGTAGELFF

V gene: TRBV19
clone size: NA
D gene: NA
J gene: TRBJ2-5
CDR3 DNA: TGTGCCAGTAGTTTGGACAGTGAAGAGACCCAGTACTTC
CDR3 protein: CASSLDSEETQYF

V gene: TRBV5-6
clone size: NA
D gene: NA
J gene: TRBJ2-5
CDR3 DNA: TGTGCCAGCAGCTCCGTCCACTGGGGAGAGACCCAGTACTTC
CDR3 protein: CASSSVHWGETQYF

V gene: TRBV27
clone size: NA
D gene: NA
J gene: TRBJ2-6
CDR3 DNA: TGTGCCAGCAGTTTAACCTCTGGGGCCAACGTCCTGACTTTC
CDR3 protein: CASSLTSGANVLTF

V gene: TRBV13
clone size: NA
D gene: NA
J gene: TRBJ2-7
CDR3 DNA: TGTGCCAGCAGCCAGGACGGGGGCGAGCAGTACTTC
CDR3 protein: CASSQDGGEQYF

V gene: TRBV6-5
clone size: NA
D gene: NA
J gene: TRBJ1-2
CDR3 DNA: TGTGCCAGCAGTTACGGGGAGGGGGACTATGGCTACACCTTC
CDR3 protein: CASSYGEGDYGYTF

V gene: TRBV7-8
clone size: once
D gene: NA
J gene: TRBJ2-1
CDR3 DNA: TGTGCCAGCAGCTTCCCCCCCGGGGAGTCCTACAATGAGCAGTTCTTC
CDR3 protein: CASSFPPGESYNEQFF